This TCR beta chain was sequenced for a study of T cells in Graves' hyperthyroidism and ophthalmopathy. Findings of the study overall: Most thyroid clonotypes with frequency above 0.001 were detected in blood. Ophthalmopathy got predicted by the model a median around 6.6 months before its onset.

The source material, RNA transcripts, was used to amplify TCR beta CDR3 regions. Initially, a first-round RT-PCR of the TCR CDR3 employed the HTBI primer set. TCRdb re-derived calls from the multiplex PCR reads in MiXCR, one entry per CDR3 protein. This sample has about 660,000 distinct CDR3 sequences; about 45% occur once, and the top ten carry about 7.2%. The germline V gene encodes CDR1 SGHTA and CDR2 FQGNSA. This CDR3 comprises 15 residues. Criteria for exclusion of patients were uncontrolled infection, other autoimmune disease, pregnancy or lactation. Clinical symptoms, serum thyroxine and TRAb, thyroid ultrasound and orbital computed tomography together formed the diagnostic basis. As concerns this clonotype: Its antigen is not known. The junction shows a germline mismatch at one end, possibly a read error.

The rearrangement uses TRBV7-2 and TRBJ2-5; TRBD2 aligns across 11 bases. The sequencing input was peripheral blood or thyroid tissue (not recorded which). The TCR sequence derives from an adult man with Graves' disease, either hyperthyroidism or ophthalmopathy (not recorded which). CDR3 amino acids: CASSLATSGGETQHF. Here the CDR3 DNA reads TGTGCCAGCAGCTTGGCCACTAGCGGGGGTGAGACCCAGCACTTC.